The clone carrying this TCR beta chain was seen ten or more times. The antigen is undetermined. The CDR3 runs 13 residues. V dropped 2 bases and J dropped 7 bases, with 10 bases sitting between them. The V gene's germline CDR1 is SGHRS and CDR2 YFSETQ. A template switching step contributed a universal primer site, while unique molecular identifiers were present in the cDNA. TCRdb re-analysed the 5' RACE reads in MiXCR, keeping a single row per CDR3 protein. Among around 370,000 distinct CDR3 sequences listed, around 9% were seen once. The data stem from a study of identical twins. Study observations and caveats: In monozygotic twins, models underestimated the sharing of out-of-frame TCR alpha. Fewer insertions characterized abundant cord blood beta clonotypes, whereas memory repertoires showed none.

Specimen: naive T cells sorted from blood. This receptor was identified in a woman between 50 and 59 years old in good health. This chain links TRBV5-1 with TRBJ2-1; D call uncertain. The DNA for the CDR3 is TGCGCCAGCAGCTTATCGGACCAGAATGAGCAGTTCTTC. Translated, it gives CASSLSDQNEQFF.